Listed below are T cell receptor beta chains from one sample, sequenced in a study of Ad26.COV2.S vaccination and SARS-CoV-2 variants. Using immunoSEQ multiplex PCR, the repertoire was profiled, and TCRdb retains in-frame clones only, with some absent. The sample has hundreds of thousands of clones; 89% are singletons. This sample comprised peripheral blood, obtained in a trial of Ad26.COV2.S vaccine versus placebo. The receptors were gathered from a person aged 18-65 years who received the Ad26.COV2.S COVID-19 vaccine or a placebo. Both conserved end residues are part of each CDR3. A D gene is named only where the DNA matches it firmly. The size field is filled for only some rows; it gives once, few, many or a size class.

d_call: TRBD1
v_call: TRBV19
cdr3_length: 15
j_call: TRBJ1-2
clone_size: .
cdr3_aa: CASSPTGAAGYGYTF
cdr3_nt: TGTGCCAGTAGTCCTACAGGGGCCGCTGGCTATGGCTACACCTTC

d_call: TRBD1
v_call: TRBV5-4
cdr3_length: 15
j_call: TRBJ2-6
clone_size: .
cdr3_aa: CASSPGGSGANVLTF
cdr3_nt: TGTGCCAGCAGCCCAGGGGGATCTGGGGCCAACGTCCTGACTTTC

d_call: .
v_call: TRBV30
cdr3_length: 13
j_call: TRBJ1-6
clone_size: .
cdr3_aa: CAWRILPNSPLHF
cdr3_nt: TGTGCCTGGCGAATCTTACCGAATTCACCCCTCCACTTT

d_call: .
v_call: TRBV4-2
cdr3_length: 15
j_call: TRBJ2-7
clone_size: .
cdr3_aa: CASSQDLTSIYEQYF
cdr3_nt: TGTGCCAGCAGCCAAGATCTGACCAGCATCTACGAGCAGTACTTC

d_call: .
v_call: TRBV6-5
cdr3_length: 13
j_call: TRBJ1-5
clone_size: .
cdr3_aa: CASAHDSNQPQHF
cdr3_nt: TGTGCCAGCGCTCATGATAGCAATCAGCCCCAGCATTTT

d_call: .
v_call: TRBV7-2
cdr3_length: 14
j_call: TRBJ1-1
clone_size: .
cdr3_aa: CASSLSRGLAEAFF
cdr3_nt: TGTGCCAGCAGCTTAAGCCGAGGGCTTGCTGAAGCTTTCTTT

d_call: .
v_call: TRBV19
cdr3_length: 14
j_call: TRBJ2-1
clone_size: .
cdr3_aa: CASSMTGSYNEQFF
cdr3_nt: TGTGCCAGTAGTATGACAGGTAGCTACAATGAGCAGTTCTTC

d_call: .
v_call: TRBV7-9
cdr3_length: 13
j_call: TRBJ2-2
clone_size: .
cdr3_aa: CASSLFDTGELFF
cdr3_nt: TGTGCCAGCAGCTTGTTCGACACCGGGGAGCTGTTTTTT

d_call: .
v_call: TRBV5-4
cdr3_length: 16
j_call: TRBJ2-2
clone_size: few
cdr3_aa: CASSLGLAKNTGELFF
cdr3_nt: TGTGCCAGCAGCTTGGGTCTAGCGAAGAACACCGGGGAGCTGTTTTTT

d_call: .
v_call: TRBV6-5
cdr3_length: 14
j_call: TRBJ1-2
clone_size: .
cdr3_aa: CASSYLRGSYGYTF
cdr3_nt: TGTGCCAGCAGTTACCTGCGGGGATCCTATGGCTACACCTTC

d_call: .
v_call: TRBV6-2/TRBV6-3
cdr3_length: 16
j_call: TRBJ2-3
clone_size: .
cdr3_aa: CASSSTAFASTDTQYF
cdr3_nt: TGTGCCAGCAGTTCCACAGCCTTCGCTAGCACAGATACGCAGTATTTT

d_call: .
v_call: TRBV16
cdr3_length: 15
j_call: TRBJ1-5
clone_size: few
cdr3_aa: CASSQFTGFNQPQHF
cdr3_nt: TGTGCCAGCAGCCAATTTACAGGATTCAATCAGCCCCAGCATTTT

d_call: .
v_call: TRBV18
cdr3_length: 14
j_call: TRBJ2-3
clone_size: .
cdr3_aa: CASHPQRGTDTQYF
cdr3_nt: TGTGCCAGCCACCCGCAGAGAGGCACAGATACGCAGTATTTT

d_call: .
v_call: TRBV7-9
cdr3_length: 16
j_call: TRBJ2-2
clone_size: .
cdr3_aa: CASSFLGGPVPGELFF
cdr3_nt: TGTGCCAGCAGCTTCTTAGGGGGGCCCGTCCCCGGGGAGCTGTTTTTT

d_call: TRBD1
v_call: TRBV25-1
cdr3_length: 13
j_call: TRBJ1-4
clone_size: .
cdr3_aa: CASSGQGMRKLFF
cdr3_nt: TGTGCCAGCAGTGGACAGGGAATGAGAAAACTGTTTTTT

d_call: .
v_call: TRBV5-5
cdr3_length: 17
j_call: TRBJ2-3
clone_size: .
cdr3_aa: CASSLSPGLHYTDTQYF
cdr3_nt: TGTGCCAGCAGCTTGTCCCCGGGACTCCACTACACAGATACGCAGTATTTT

d_call: .
v_call: TRBV7-8
cdr3_length: 15
j_call: TRBJ1-5
clone_size: .
cdr3_aa: CASSLEGVSNQPQHF
cdr3_nt: TGTGCCAGCAGCTTAGAGGGGGTTAGCAATCAGCCCCAGCATTTT

d_call: .
v_call: TRBV6-5
cdr3_length: 15
j_call: TRBJ1-3
clone_size: once
cdr3_aa: CASSYPAGSGNTIYF
cdr3_nt: TGTGCCAGCAGTTATCCAGCGGGGTCTGGAAACACCATATATTTT

d_call: TRBD2
v_call: TRBV11-2
cdr3_length: 14
j_call: TRBJ2-7
clone_size: few
cdr3_aa: CASSLGGGSYEQYF
cdr3_nt: TGTGCCAGCAGCTTAGGGGGCGGGAGCTACGAGCAGTACTTC

d_call: TRBD2
v_call: TRBV10-3
cdr3_length: 15
j_call: TRBJ2-3
clone_size: .
cdr3_aa: CATLWTSGTGNTQYF
cdr3_nt: TGTGCCACACTTTGGACTAGCGGGACTGGAAATACGCAGTATTTT

d_call: TRBD1
v_call: TRBV6-6
cdr3_length: 15
j_call: TRBJ2-7
clone_size: .
cdr3_aa: CASSYPGQGNFEQYF
cdr3_nt: TGTGCCAGCAGTTACCCTGGACAGGGAAATTTCGAGCAGTACTTC

d_call: .
v_call: TRBV5-6
cdr3_length: 15
j_call: TRBJ1-4
clone_size: .
cdr3_aa: CASSLVWGSNEKLFF
cdr3_nt: TGTGCCAGCAGTCTAGTATGGGGGAGTAATGAAAAACTGTTTTTT

d_call: TRBD1
v_call: TRBV15
cdr3_length: 15
j_call: TRBJ2-2
clone_size: once
cdr3_aa: CATSRDRGRAGELFF
cdr3_nt: TGTGCCACCAGCAGAGACAGGGGGCGCGCCGGGGAGCTGTTTTTT

d_call: .
v_call: TRBV4-3
cdr3_length: 16
j_call: TRBJ2-7
clone_size: .
cdr3_aa: CASSPTPGTTTYEQYF
cdr3_nt: TGCGCCAGCAGCCCAACTCCCGGGACAACCACCTACGAGCAGTACTTC

d_call: .
v_call: TRBV5-1
cdr3_length: 15
j_call: TRBJ2-7
clone_size: .
cdr3_aa: CASSLARGGLVEQYF
cdr3_nt: TGCGCCAGCAGCTTGGCCCGAGGGGGTTTGGTCGAGCAGTACTTC

d_call: TRBD1
v_call: TRBV7-6
cdr3_length: 14
j_call: TRBJ1-2
clone_size: .
cdr3_aa: CASSPQTGLYGYTF
cdr3_nt: TGTGCCAGCAGCCCTCAGACAGGGCTCTATGGCTACACCTTC

d_call: .
v_call: TRBV9
cdr3_length: 12
j_call: TRBJ2-1
clone_size: .
cdr3_aa: CASSAALNEQFF
cdr3_nt: TGTGCCAGCAGCGCCGCACTAAATGAGCAGTTCTTC

d_call: .
v_call: TRBV2
cdr3_length: 13
j_call: TRBJ1-3
clone_size: .
cdr3_aa: CASSELVGNTIYF
cdr3_nt: TGTGCCAGCAGTGAATTGGTAGGAAACACCATATATTTT

d_call: TRBD2
v_call: TRBV6-5
cdr3_length: 14
j_call: TRBJ2-1
clone_size: .
cdr3_aa: CASSSGTNYNEQFF
cdr3_nt: TGTGCCAGCAGTTCAGGGACTAACTACAATGAGCAGTTCTTC

d_call: TRBD2
v_call: TRBV2
cdr3_length: 15
j_call: TRBJ2-1
clone_size: .
cdr3_aa: CASSAERGTYNEQFF
cdr3_nt: TGTGCCAGCAGTGCAGAGCGGGGAACCTACAATGAGCAGTTCTTC

d_call: TRBD1
v_call: TRBV7-2
cdr3_length: 16
j_call: TRBJ2-1
clone_size: .
cdr3_aa: CASSSRPGQFPGEQFF
cdr3_nt: TGTGCCAGCAGCTCAAGGCCGGGACAGTTTCCTGGTGAGCAGTTCTTC

d_call: .
v_call: TRBV29-1
cdr3_length: 14
j_call: TRBJ1-1
clone_size: .
cdr3_aa: CSVFLSRMNTEAFF
cdr3_nt: TGCAGCGTTTTCCTATCCAGGATGAACACTGAAGCTTTCTTT

d_call: .
v_call: TRBV6-5
cdr3_length: 13
j_call: TRBJ1-1
clone_size: .
cdr3_aa: CASSYRTNTEAFF
cdr3_nt: TGTGCCAGCAGTTACCGGACTAACACTGAAGCTTTCTTT

d_call: .
v_call: TRBV7-2
cdr3_length: 14
j_call: TRBJ2-3
clone_size: once
cdr3_aa: CASTLWAGSDTQYF
cdr3_nt: TGTGCCAGCACCCTTTGGGCAGGGAGTGATACGCAGTATTTT

d_call: .
v_call: TRBV7-2
cdr3_length: 13
j_call: TRBJ2-5
clone_size: .
cdr3_aa: CASSLPTQETQYF
cdr3_nt: TGTGCCAGCAGCTTACCAACCCAAGAGACCCAGTACTTC

d_call: .
v_call: TRBV19
cdr3_length: 15
j_call: TRBJ1-2
clone_size: .
cdr3_aa: CASSIGTPNNYGCTF
cdr3_nt: TGTGCCAGTAGTATCGGAACGCCCAATAACTATGGCTGCACCTTC

d_call: .
v_call: TRBV11-2
cdr3_length: 13
j_call: TRBJ2-5
clone_size: once
cdr3_aa: CASSPRRAETQYF
cdr3_nt: TGTGCCAGCAGCCCCCGCAGGGCAGAGACCCAGTACTTC

d_call: TRBD2
v_call: TRBV25-1
cdr3_length: 16
j_call: TRBJ2-2
clone_size: .
cdr3_aa: CASSPRAGTYTGELFF
cdr3_nt: TGTGCCAGCAGTCCCCGAGCGGGAACGTACACCGGGGAGCTGTTTTTT

d_call: TRBD2
v_call: TRBV20-1
cdr3_length: 14
j_call: TRBJ2-1
clone_size: .
cdr3_aa: CSASKRGVYNEQFF
cdr3_nt: TGCAGTGCTAGTAAGCGGGGGGTCTACAATGAGCAGTTCTTC

d_call: .
v_call: TRBV18
cdr3_length: 16
j_call: TRBJ2-7
clone_size: few
cdr3_aa: CASSPGKTGHTYEQYF
cdr3_nt: TGTGCCAGCTCACCGGGAAAGACGGGACATACCTACGAGCAGTACTTC

d_call: .
v_call: TRBV5-1
cdr3_length: 12
j_call: TRBJ2-1
clone_size: .
cdr3_aa: CASSRTFNEQFF
cdr3_nt: TGCGCCAGCAGCCGGACATTCAATGAGCAGTTCTTC

d_call: TRBD1
v_call: TRBV30
cdr3_length: 17
j_call: TRBJ1-1
clone_size: many
cdr3_aa: CAWTPGQLLLMNTEAFF
cdr3_nt: TGTGCCTGGACTCCGGGACAGTTGCTTTTGATGAACACTGAAGCTTTCTTT

d_call: .
v_call: TRBV3-1/TRBV3-2
cdr3_length: 15
j_call: TRBJ1-1
clone_size: .
cdr3_aa: CASSQGARGLLEAFF
cdr3_nt: TGTGCCAGCAGCCAAGGGGCTCGAGGGTTGCTTGAAGCTTTCTTT

d_call: .
v_call: TRBV29-1
cdr3_length: 14
j_call: TRBJ1-3
clone_size: .
cdr3_aa: CSAESGNSGNTIYF
cdr3_nt: TGCAGCGCCGAATCGGGGAACTCTGGAAACACCATATATTTT

d_call: .
v_call: TRBV15
cdr3_length: 13
j_call: TRBJ1-1
clone_size: .
cdr3_aa: CATSNLGSTEAFF
cdr3_nt: TGTGCCACCAGCAATCTCGGCTCCACTGAAGCTTTCTTT

d_call: .
v_call: TRBV18
cdr3_length: 13
j_call: TRBJ1-5
clone_size: .
cdr3_aa: CASSPGSNQPQHF
cdr3_nt: TGTGCCAGCTCACCAGGTAGCAATCAGCCCCAGCATTTT

d_call: TRBD1
v_call: TRBV6-6
cdr3_length: 16
j_call: TRBJ1-2
clone_size: .
cdr3_aa: CASSYPGQQEGYGYTF
cdr3_nt: TGTGCCAGCAGTTACCCGGGACAGCAAGAAGGGTATGGCTACACCTTC

d_call: .
v_call: TRBV3-1/TRBV3-2
cdr3_length: 14
j_call: TRBJ1-3
clone_size: .
cdr3_aa: CASSQVSSGNTIYF
cdr3_nt: TGTGCCAGCAGCCAAGTAAGCTCTGGAAACACCATATATTTT

d_call: TRBD1
v_call: TRBV12-3/TRBV12-4
cdr3_length: 13
j_call: TRBJ1-1
clone_size: few
cdr3_aa: CASSLWTGGFAFF
cdr3_nt: TGTGCCAGCAGTCTATGGACAGGGGGATTTGCTTTCTTT

d_call: .
v_call: TRBV6-5
cdr3_length: 11
j_call: TRBJ1-1
clone_size: .
cdr3_aa: CASSYLNEAFF
cdr3_nt: TGTGCCAGCAGTTATTTAAACGAAGCTTTCTTT

d_call: .
v_call: TRBV6-6
cdr3_length: 14
j_call: TRBJ2-7
clone_size: .
cdr3_aa: CASSYGQGGSEQYF
cdr3_nt: TGTGCCAGCAGTTACGGGCAGGGTGGGTCCGAGCAGTACTTC

d_call: TRBD2
v_call: TRBV4-2
cdr3_length: 18
j_call: TRBJ2-5
clone_size: .
cdr3_aa: CASSQGGLAGGYQETQYF
cdr3_nt: TGTGCCAGCAGCCAAGGAGGACTAGCGGGGGGCTATCAAGAGACCCAGTACTTC

d_call: TRBD2
v_call: TRBV7-6
cdr3_length: 15
j_call: TRBJ2-5
clone_size: .
cdr3_aa: CASSSGLAGAKTQYF
cdr3_nt: TGTGCCAGCAGCTCGGGACTAGCGGGAGCAAAGACCCAGTACTTC